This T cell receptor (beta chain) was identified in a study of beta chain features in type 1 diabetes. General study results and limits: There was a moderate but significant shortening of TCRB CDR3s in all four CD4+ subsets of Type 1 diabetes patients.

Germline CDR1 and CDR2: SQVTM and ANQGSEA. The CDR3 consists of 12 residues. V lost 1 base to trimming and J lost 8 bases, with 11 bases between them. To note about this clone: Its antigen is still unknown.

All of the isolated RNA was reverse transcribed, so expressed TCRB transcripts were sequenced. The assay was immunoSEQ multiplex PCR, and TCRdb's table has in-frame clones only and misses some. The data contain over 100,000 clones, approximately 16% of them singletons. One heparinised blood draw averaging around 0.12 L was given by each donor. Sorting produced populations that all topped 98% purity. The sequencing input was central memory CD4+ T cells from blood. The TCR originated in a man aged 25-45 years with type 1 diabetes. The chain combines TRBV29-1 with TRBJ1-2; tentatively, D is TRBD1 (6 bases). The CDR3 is CSVEGGGGGYTF. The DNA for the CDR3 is TGCAGCGTTGAAGGCGGAGGGGGAGGCTACACCTTC.